A single sample gave rise to the 29 T cell receptor beta chains below, sequenced in a study of blood T cell repertoires in COVID-19. Clones were sequenced by immunoSEQ multiplex PCR, and TCRdb holds only the in-frame ones, with some missing. The sample lists about 320,000 clones; around 88% were seen once. Input material: peripheral blood. The origin of the receptors is a woman in her thirties with COVID-19, enrolled during active disease.

This rearrangement joins TRBV5-6 to TRBJ1-2; TRBD1 is a possible D gene (6 bases). The CDR3 spans 14 residues. V lost 2 bases to trimming and J lost 7 bases, with 15 bases between them. Germline V CDR1 and CDR2: SGHDT, YYEEEE. In DNA, the CDR3 is TGTGCCAGCAGCTTAACAGGGACTAAAGGTGGCTACACCTTC. It translates to CASSLTGTKGGYTF.

This rearrangement joins TRBV6-5 to TRBJ1-1, with 9 bases aligning to TRBD1. V gave up 2 bases and J gave up 5 bases; unmatched junction bases: 0. The CDR3 loop spans 13 amino acids. The germline V gene encodes CDR1 MNHEY and CDR2 SVGAGI. The CDR3 coding sequence is TGTGCCAGCAGTTACGGGACAGGGACTGAAGCTTTCTTT. Translating it yields CASSYGTGTEAFF.

The V and J genes are TRBV6-2 or TRBV6-3 and TRBJ2-3; 7 positions agree with TRBD1. Germline loops: CDR1 MNHEY, CDR2 SVGEGT. V lost 4 bases and J lost 1; bases outside the gene matches: 2. The CDR3 totals 14 residues. The CDR3 sequence: CASSFGTGTDTQYF. DNA for the CDR3: TGTGCCAGCAGTTTTGGGACAGGCACAGATACGCAGTATTTT.

The chain uses TRBV4-2 and TRBJ1-4; 9 nucleotides agree with TRBD1. CDR1 and CDR2 (germline): LGHNA, YNFKEQ. Unmatched junction bases numbered 13, after V lost 3 bases and J lost 8 bases. The CDR3 runs 17 residues. For the CDR3, the DNA is TGTGCCAGCAGCCAGCTGACGATCCGGGACAGGGACGAAAAACTGTTTTTT. Protein: CASSQLTIRDRDEKLFF.

This clone was picked up one time. This sequence joins TRBV5-1 and TRBJ1-5, with 9 nucleotides matching TRBD1. The CDR3 is made up of 14 amino acids. Per germline, CDR1 SGHRS and CDR2 YFSETQ. V shed 3 bases, J shed 7 bases, and the junction held 5 bases outside the gene matches. The CDR3 region is CASSSGQGNQPQHF. The CDR3 bases are TGCGCCAGCAGCTCGGGACAGGGTAACCAGCCCCAGCATTTT.

This clone came up a few times. The chain employs TRBV9 and TRBJ1-6, with TRBD1 matching over 7 bases. The CDR3 has 15 residues. Per germline, CDR1 SGDLS and CDR2 YYNGEE. V shed 4 bases, J shed 6 bases, and the junction held 7 bases outside the gene matches. CDR3 sequence: CASSFRTGLNSPLHF. The CDR3 DNA is TGTGCCAGCAGCTTTCGGACAGGCCTTAATTCACCCCTCCACTTT.

The chain recombines TRBV7-3 with TRBJ2-1; no reliable D call. The length of the CDR3 is 15 residues. Germline V CDR1 and CDR2: SGHTA, FQGTGA. Trimming pared 2 bases from V and 0 bases from J, leaving 8 bases between. CDR3 coding DNA: TGTGCCAGCAGCTTATTTCGGAGCTCCTACAATGAGCAGTTCTTC. It encodes CASSLFRSSYNEQFF. The full variable domain, its missing parts supplied by reference TRBV7-3 and TRBJ2-1, is GAGVSQTPSNKVTEKGKYVELRCDPISGHTALYWYRQSLGQGPEFLIYFQGTGAADDSGLPNDRFFAVRPEGSVSTLKIQRTERGDSAVYLCASSLFRSSYNEQFFGPGTRLTVL.

The chain uses TRBV30 and TRBJ1-1, with 11 bases matching TRBD1. The CDR3 runs 15 residues. With 2 bases clipped from V and 5 bases from J, the junction kept 7 bases outside the gene matches. The germline CDR1 and CDR2 sequences are GTSNPN and SVGIG (reference sequence). CDR3 sequence: CAWSRGQGAETEAFF. The CDR3 bases are TGTGCCTGGAGTAGAGGACAGGGGGCGGAAACTGAAGCTTTCTTT.

Judged by abundance, this clone is medium-sized. This chain connects TRBV12-3 or TRBV12-4 to TRBJ1-5, with D hard to call. V shed 6 bases and J shed 3 bases, with 9 bases lying between them. The CDR3 has 13 amino acids. The CDR3 here is CASSPRNNQPQHF. The CDR3 DNA is TGTGCCAGCAGCCCTCGTAACAATCAGCCCCAGCATTTT.

The chain couples TRBV6-5 to TRBJ2-5; 7 nucleotides align to TRBD2. J lost 4 bases, V lost 7 bases, and 9 bases had no gene match. Germline assignment: CDR1 MNHEY and CDR2 SVGAGI. The CDR3 sequence is 14 residues long. The CDR3: CASMYSGVGETQYF. CDR3 coding DNA: TGTGCCAGCATGTACAGCGGGGTGGGAGAGACCCAGTACTTC.

The V gene is TRBV28, the J gene TRBJ2-5; the D gene is possibly TRBD1 (6 bases). CDR1 and CDR2 from the germline V gene are MDHEN and SYDVKM. V was cut by 5 bases and J by 5 bases, with 21 bases left in between. The CDR3 consists of 16 residues. CDR3 residues: CASSPRQGGFEETQYF. In nucleotides, the CDR3 is TGTGCCAGCAGTCCCCGCCAAGGGGGTTTTGAGGAGACCCAGTACTTC.

This chain connects TRBV13 to TRBJ2-1, with TRBD2 as a possible D gene (5 bases). The V and J ends lost 1 base and 8 bases respectively, with 9 bases between them. The CDR3 is made up of 13 amino acids. Per germline, CDR1 PRHDT and CDR2 FYEKMQ (reference sequence). The CDR3 sequence: CASSLVNSDEQFF. For the CDR3, the DNA is TGTGCCAGCAGCTTAGTTAATAGCGATGAGCAGTTCTTC.

This clone was detected a few times. The chain employs TRBV6-5 and TRBJ1-2; D is possibly TRBD1 (6 bases). The germline V gene has CDR1 MNHEY and CDR2 SVGAGI. The CDR3 spans 13 residues. Trimming stripped 10 bases from V and 5 bases from J, with 17 bases between. CDR3 region: CATGGAGVYGYTF. The CDR3 DNA reads TGTGCCACCGGTGGGGCAGGGGTGTATGGCTACACCTTC.

The chain joins TRBV7-6 to TRBJ1-4; 9 bases align to TRBD1. CDR1 and CDR2 (germline): SGHVS, FNYEAQ. CDR3 size: 16 residues. V lost 5 bases, J lost 6 bases, and 10 bases stayed unmatched. In DNA form, the CDR3 reads TGTGCCAGCAGCCCCTCAAGGGGACAGGGAGATGAAAAACTGTTTTTT. Protein sequence: CASSPSRGQGDEKLFF.

This chain connects TRBV27 to TRBJ2-1; 8 nucleotides agree with TRBD1. The germline gives CDR1 MNHEY, CDR2 SMNVEV (reference sequence). Trimming took 5 bases from V and 5 from J; bases not matched to a gene: 5. This CDR3 is 14 amino acids long. CDR3 in amino acids: CASSRTGSHNEQFF. The CDR3 region has the DNA TGTGCCAGCAGTAGGACAGGGTCCCACAATGAGCAGTTCTTC.

J is TRBJ1-3 and V is TRBV5-6; no clear D. Deletions cut 2 bases from V and 2 bases from J, with 20 bases between. The CDR3 sequence is 18 residues long. Germline-derived CDR1 and CDR2 are SGHDT and YYEEEE. The DNA of the CDR3 is TGTGCCAGCAGCTTAGCGGTTGCTCACTACCGACCTGGAAACACCATATATTTT. Translation: CASSLAVAHYRPGNTIYF.

The chain has TRBV6-6 and TRBJ1-2; D possibly corresponds to TRBD1 (5 bases). This CDR3 is 13 amino acids long. CDR1 is MNHNY, CDR2 SVGAGI, per germline (reference sequence). V shed 8 bases and J shed 5 bases, with 15 bases lying between them. CDR3: CASLPGQRYGYTF. The CDR3 bases are TGTGCCAGCCTCCCCGGACAAAGATATGGCTACACCTTC.

V usage is TRBV19 and J usage is TRBJ1-6, with 10 bases fitting TRBD1. Trimming removed 5 bases from V and 9 bases from J; junction bases left unmatched: 10. The CDR3 is 16 amino acids. The germline gives CDR1 LNHDA, CDR2 SQIVND (reference sequence). CDR3 DNA: TGTGCCAGTAGTGGGACAGGGGTGGGATTCGGTTCACCCCTCCACTTT. It is translated as CASSGTGVGFGSPLHF. The variable domain in full, with the rest retrieved from reference TRBV19 and TRBJ1-6, is DGGITQSPKYLFRKEGQNVTLSCEQNLNHDAMYWYRQDPGQGLRLIYYSQIVNDFQKGDIAEGYSVSREKKESFPLTVTSAQKNPTAFYLCASSGTGVGFGSPLHFGNGTRLTVT.

The chain carries TRBV4-1 and TRBJ2-7; 8 bases align to TRBD1. CDR1 and CDR2 from the germline V gene are MGHRA and YSYEKL. The J segment lost 5 bases and the V segment lost 1 base, leaving 7 bases of the junction unmatched. CDR3 length: 15 residues. This chain's CDR3 is CASSQGGQGRDEQYF. For the CDR3, the DNA is TGCGCCAGCAGCCAAGGCGGACAGGGTCGGGACGAGCAGTACTTC.

This chain uses TRBV6-1 with TRBJ2-7; 10 bases align to TRBD2. The CDR3 has 16 residues. V lost 2 bases, J lost 2 bases, and 6 bases stayed unmatched. Germline V gives CDR1 MNHNS, CDR2 SASEGT. This CDR3 reads CASSESGGVNPYEQYF. CDR3 bases: TGTGCCAGCAGTGAAAGCGGGGGGGTGAACCCCTACGAGCAGTACTTC.

The rearrangement uses TRBV20-1 and TRBJ1-1; 7 bases agree with TRBD1. Germline V gives CDR1 DFQATT, CDR2 SNEGSKA (reference sequence). The CDR3 loop spans 10 amino acids. V lost 8 bases to trimming and J lost 13 bases; unmatched junction nucleotides: 10. The CDR3 here is CSSGTDEDFF. CDR3 DNA sequence: TGCAGTTCCGGGACAGACGAGGATTTCTTT.

The chain links TRBV4-1 to TRBJ2-2; TRBD2 aligns across 8 bases. Germline V gene data show CDR1 as MGHRA and CDR2 as YSYEKL. The CDR3 is 18 residues long. Trimming cost V 3 bases and J 4 bases; bases outside gene matches: 13. The CDR3 here is CASSQQSGGAASTGELFF. As DNA, the CDR3 is TGCGCCAGCAGCCAGCAATCCGGGGGGGCTGCTAGCACCGGGGAGCTGTTTTTT.

Only one count was recorded for this clone. J is TRBJ2-1 and V is TRBV10-1, with a possible D match to TRBD2 (6 bases). The CDR3 length is 14 residues. Germline V gives CDR1 WNHNN, CDR2 SYGVQD (reference sequence). The germline V and J ends were trimmed by 6 bases and 7 bases, with 16 bases remaining between them. The CDR3 nucleotides read TGCGCCAGCAGAGTCCGGGACTTCGGGAATGAGCAGTTCTTC. This translates into CASRVRDFGNEQFF.

This clone was counted once. V and J are TRBV19 and TRBJ1-6; TRBD1 aligns across 7 bases. The CDR3 contains 14 residues. CDR1 is LNHDA, CDR2 SQIVND, per germline (reference sequence). Trimming removed 3 bases from V and 7 bases from J; junction bases left unmatched: 3. The CDR3 protein is CASSMTGLNSPLHF. Written as DNA, the CDR3 is TGTGCCAGTAGTATGACAGGGTTGAATTCACCCCTCCACTTT.

This sequence joins TRBV10-3 and TRBJ2-2, with a possible D match to TRBD2 (5 bases). The germline gives CDR1 ENHRY, CDR2 SYGVKD. Trimming left V 6 bases short and J 6 bases short, with 17 bases between. The CDR3 contains 15 residues. The CDR3 coding sequence is TGTGCCATCAGCAATAAAATTGTGGAGGCCGGGGAGCTGTTTTTT. It specifies CAISNKIVEAGELFF.

The V call is TRBV27, the J call TRBJ1-6; D unclear. CDR1 MNHEY and CDR2 SMNVEV come from the germline V gene (reference sequence). There are 14 residues in the CDR3. Trimming stripped 6 bases from V and 6 bases from J, with 12 bases between. The CDR3 DNA is TGTGCCAGCAGATACAGACCCTCTAATTCACCCCTCCACTTT. Translated, it gives CASRYRPSNSPLHF.

The V and J genes are TRBV7-9 and TRBJ1-6, with 9 bases lining up with TRBD1. V was pared by 5 bases and J by 8 bases, with 10 bases of the junction left unmatched. Germline assignment: CDR1 SEHNR and CDR2 FQNEAQ (reference sequence). The CDR3 is 16 residues long. The CDR3 sequence is CASSAFPGTGHSPLHF. The CDR3 coding sequence is TGTGCCAGCAGCGCCTTTCCCGGGACAGGGCATTCACCCCTCCACTTT.

V gene TRBV2 combines with J gene TRBJ2-5; a possible D gene is TRBD2 (5 bases). The germline V gene has CDR1 SNHLY and CDR2 FYNNEI. V lost 1 base to trimming and J lost 5 bases, with 8 bases between them. The CDR3 runs to 13 residues. The DNA for the CDR3 is TGTGCCAGCAGTGAAGAACGGGATGAGACCCAGTACTTC. As protein: CASSEERDETQYF.

This clone was observed a single time. This rearrangement joins TRBV3-1 (or the pseudogene TRBV3-2) to TRBJ1-1; TRBD1 might be the D (5 bases). V lost 1 base and J lost 0, with 9 bases in between. Germline CDR1 and CDR2: LGHDT and YNNKEL (reference sequence). The CDR3 consists of 15 residues. The CDR3 protein is CASSQVGQMNTEAFF. CDR3 nucleotides: TGTGCCAGCAGCCAAGTGGGGCAGATGAACACTGAAGCTTTCTTT.